This TCR beta chain was sequenced for a study of blood T cell repertoires in COVID-19. Study background: Sources were T cells, B-cell-depleted T cells, or PBMCs; the material itself was cDNA or gDNA.

Some clones are missing from TCRdb's copy, which holds only in-frame ones; the method was immunoSEQ multiplex PCR. Seen here are under 350,000 clones, around 86% observed once, and the top ten hold roughly 2.2%. V was pared by 0 bases and J by 3 bases, with 7 bases between. Germline loops: CDR1 SGHRS, CDR2 YFSETQ. CDR3 length: 13 amino acids. What was sequenced was peripheral blood. This TCR came from a man in his fifties with acute or convalescent COVID-19. This sequence joins TRBV5-1 and TRBJ2-7; perhaps TRBD1 as D (6 bases). CDR3 protein: CASSLGQVYEQYF. CDR3 bases: TGCGCCAGCAGCTTGGGACAGGTCTACGAGCAGTACTTC.